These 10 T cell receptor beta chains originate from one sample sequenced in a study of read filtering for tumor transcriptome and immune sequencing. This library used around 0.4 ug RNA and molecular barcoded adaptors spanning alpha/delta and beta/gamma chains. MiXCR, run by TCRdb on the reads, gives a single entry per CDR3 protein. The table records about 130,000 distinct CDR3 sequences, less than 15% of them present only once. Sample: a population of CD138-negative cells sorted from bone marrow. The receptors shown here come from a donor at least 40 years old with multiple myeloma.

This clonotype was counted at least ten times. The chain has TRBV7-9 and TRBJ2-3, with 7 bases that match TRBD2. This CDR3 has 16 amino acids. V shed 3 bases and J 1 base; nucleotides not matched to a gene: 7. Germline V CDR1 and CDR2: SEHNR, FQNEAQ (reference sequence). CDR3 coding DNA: TGTGCCAGCAGCTTCGGACTAGACTCAGGCACAGATACGCAGTATTTT. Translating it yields CASSFGLDSGTDTQYF.

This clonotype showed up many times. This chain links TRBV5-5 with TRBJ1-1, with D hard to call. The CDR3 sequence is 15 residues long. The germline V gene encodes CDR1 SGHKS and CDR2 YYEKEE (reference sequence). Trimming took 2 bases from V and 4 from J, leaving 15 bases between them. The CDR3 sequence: CASSFTQRGGTEAFF. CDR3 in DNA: TGTGCCAGCAGCTTCACACAGCGTGGTGGCACTGAAGCTTTCTTT.

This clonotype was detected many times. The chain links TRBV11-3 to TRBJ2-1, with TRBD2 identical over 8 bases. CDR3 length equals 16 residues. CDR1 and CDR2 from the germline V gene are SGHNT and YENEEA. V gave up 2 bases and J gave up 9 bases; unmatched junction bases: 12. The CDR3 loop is CASSLPEEREYSEQFF. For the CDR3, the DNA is TGTGCCAGCAGCTTACCCGAGGAGCGGGAGTATAGTGAGCAGTTCTTC.

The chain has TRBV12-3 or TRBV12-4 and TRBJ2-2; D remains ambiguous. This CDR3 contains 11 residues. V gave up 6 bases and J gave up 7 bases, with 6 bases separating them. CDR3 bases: TGTGCCAGCAGAATCCACGGGGAGCTGTTTTTT. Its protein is CASRIHGELFF.

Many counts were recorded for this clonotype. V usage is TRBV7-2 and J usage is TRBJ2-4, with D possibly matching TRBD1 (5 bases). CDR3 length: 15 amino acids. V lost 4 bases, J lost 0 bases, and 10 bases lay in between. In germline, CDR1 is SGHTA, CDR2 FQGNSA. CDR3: CASSSTVLAKNIQYF. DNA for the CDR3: TGTGCCAGCAGCTCGACAGTCCTAGCCAAAAACATTCAGTACTTC.

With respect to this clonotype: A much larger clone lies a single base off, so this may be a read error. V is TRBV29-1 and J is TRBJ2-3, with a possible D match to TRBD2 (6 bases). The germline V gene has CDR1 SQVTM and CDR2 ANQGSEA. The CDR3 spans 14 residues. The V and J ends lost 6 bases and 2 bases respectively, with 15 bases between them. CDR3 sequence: CSVAPAGLTDTQYF. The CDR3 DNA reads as TGCAGCGTGGCCCCTGCGGGGCTCACAGATACGCAGTATTTT.

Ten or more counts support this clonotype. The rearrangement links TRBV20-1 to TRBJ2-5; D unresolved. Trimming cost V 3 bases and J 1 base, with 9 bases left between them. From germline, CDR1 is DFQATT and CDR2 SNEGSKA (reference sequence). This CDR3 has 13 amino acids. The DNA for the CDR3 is TGCAGTGCTAGTATCCAGGTCCAAGAGACCCAGTACTTC. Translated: CSASIQVQETQYF.

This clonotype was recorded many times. The CDR3 nucleotides are TGTGCCAGCAGCAAAGGTGGGAGCGGGGGTGAGCAGTTCTTC. Protein: CASSKGGSGGEQFF. The chain uses TRBV11-2 and TRBJ2-1; TRBD2 matches at 8 bases. CDR1 and CDR2 (germline): SGHAT, FQNNGV. The V segment lost 5 bases and the J segment 9 bases; nucleotides outside the gene matches: 9. CDR3 length: 14 amino acids.

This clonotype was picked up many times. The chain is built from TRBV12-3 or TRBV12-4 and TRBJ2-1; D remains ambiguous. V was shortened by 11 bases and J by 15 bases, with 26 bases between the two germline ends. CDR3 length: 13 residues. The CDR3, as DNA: TGTGCCTGCGCGGATGATAGTTCGTCCCGTGCGTTCTTC. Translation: CACADDSSSRAFF.

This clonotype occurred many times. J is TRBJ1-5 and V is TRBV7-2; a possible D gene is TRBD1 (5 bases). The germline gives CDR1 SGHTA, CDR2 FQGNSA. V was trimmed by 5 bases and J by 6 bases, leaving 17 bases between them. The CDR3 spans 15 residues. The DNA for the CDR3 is TGTGCCAGCAGCCAGGGCGGGGGGTTGGCTCAGCCCCAGCATTTT. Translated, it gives CASSQGGGLAQPQHF.